The next 12 T cell receptor beta chains were all read from a single sample in a study of T cell responses to AZD1222 COVID-19 vaccine (dated by TCRdb to 2020 to 2023). The method behind the library was the immunoSEQ multiplex PCR assay. In its TCRdb copy, this immuneACCESS table keeps in-frame sequences only and misses some clones. Where compared with another copy, unresolved V genes explain less than half of these, and the others have no known cause. This sample gives fewer than 110,000 clones in total; 87% of them show up just once. Approximately 4.8% of the sample is held by the ten biggest clonotypes. The time point tag for this specimen amounts to: about 28 days (+/-7) after the second vaccine dose. Sequences were derived from peripheral blood, sampled 28 days after the second AZD1222 dose. These receptors all stem from an adult who received the AZD1222 COVID-19 vaccine.

This clone was recorded a few times. V usage is TRBV7-9 and J usage is TRBJ1-1; 9 nucleotides match TRBD1. With 4 bases clipped from V and 4 bases from J, the junction kept 4 bases outside the gene matches. This CDR3 region has 14 residues. CDR1 is SEHNR and CDR2 is FQNEAQ in the germline V gene (reference sequence). CDR3 DNA: TGTGCCAGCAGCTCCTCGACAGGGGGCACTGAAGCTTTCTTT. It is translated as CASSSSTGGTEAFF.

The chain has TRBV19 and TRBJ2-7; 7 bases map to TRBD1. The germline V gene encodes CDR1 LNHDA and CDR2 SQIVND (reference sequence). The CDR3 has 15 amino acids. J lost 4 bases, V lost 5 bases, and 11 bases had no gene match. The CDR3 bases are TGTGCCAGTAGTCCCGCATCACAGGGGCAATACGAGCAGTACTTC. Translation gives CASSPASQGQYEQYF.

This chain uses TRBV19 with TRBJ1-2; D is uncertain. This CDR3 has 15 amino acids. V dropped 1 base and J dropped 4 bases, with 13 bases sitting between them. The germline V gene has CDR1 LNHDA and CDR2 SQIVND (reference sequence). The CDR3 sequence is CASSIGGYVSYGYTF. The CDR3 DNA reads TGTGCCAGTAGTATAGGTGGTTATGTGTCCTATGGCTACACCTTC.

The chain recombines TRBV2 with TRBJ2-6, with D possibly TRBD2 on 5 matching bases. The length of the CDR3 is 14 residues. The germline V gene encodes CDR1 SNHLY and CDR2 FYNNEI. V lost 4 bases and J lost 2, with 6 bases in between. The chain's CDR3 is CASSGTAGANVLTF. In DNA, the CDR3 is TGTGCCAGCAGTGGGACTGCTGGGGCCAACGTCCTGACTTTC.

This clone was detected a few times. The chain carries TRBV9 and TRBJ1-6; 9 positions match TRBD1. The CDR3 has 16 residues. From germline, CDR1 is SGDLS and CDR2 YYNGEE. Trimming cost V 0 bases and J 6 bases; bases outside gene matches: 4. CDR3 residues: CASSVDGTGRNSPLHF. The CDR3 region has the DNA TGTGCCAGCAGCGTAGATGGGACAGGGCGTAATTCACCCCTCCACTTT.

This chain joins TRBV5-4 and TRBJ1-2; a possible D gene is TRBD1 (6 bases). V was clipped by 0 bases and J by 10 bases, with 10 bases between them. The CDR3 loop spans 12 amino acids. Germline CDR1 is SGHNT and CDR2 is YYREEE (reference sequence). Here the CDR3 reads CASSLAEGDYTF. CDR3 nucleotide sequence: TGTGCCAGCAGCTTGGCAGAGGGGGACTACACCTTC.

The chain recombines TRBV6-4 with TRBJ2-2; 7 nucleotides align to TRBD2. Trimming cost V 3 bases and J 2 bases; bases outside gene matches: 9. Germline V gives CDR1 MRHNA, CDR2 SNTAGT. The CDR3 runs 17 residues. CDR3: CASSDYPSGSNTGELFF. The CDR3 DNA reads TGTGCCAGCAGTGATTACCCTAGCGGATCCAACACCGGGGAGCTGTTTTTT.

V usage is TRBV15 and J usage is TRBJ2-7; no clear D gene. The CDR3 contains 16 residues. Germline V lookup: CDR1 LNHNV, CDR2 YYDKDF (reference sequence). The V gene lost 0 bases and the J gene lost 2 bases, with 14 bases spanning the gap. This chain's CDR3 is CATSRDPHSATYEQYF. CDR3 bases: TGTGCCACCAGCAGAGATCCACACAGCGCAACCTACGAGCAGTACTTC.

This clone was counted a few times. The chain employs TRBV18 and TRBJ2-5; D not certain. This CDR3 comprises 14 residues. Trimming left V 2 bases short and J 0 bases short, with 7 bases between. Looked up from germline, CDR1 is KGHSH and CDR2 is LQKENI. CDR3 loop: CASSPVEYQETQYF. In nucleotides, the CDR3 is TGTGCCAGCTCACCAGTAGAGTACCAAGAGACCCAGTACTTC.

The J gene is TRBJ2-5, the V gene TRBV24-1; a weak D match, TRBD2 (5 bases). The CDR3 spans 13 residues. V was shortened by 5 bases and J by 5 bases, with 11 bases between the two germline ends. Germline-derived CDR1 and CDR2 are KGHDR and SFDVKD. For the CDR3, the DNA is TGTGCCACCAGTGCCGCAGGAGGTGAGACCCAGTACTTC. This encodes CATSAAGGETQYF.

The chain combines TRBV15 with TRBJ2-2, with TRBD2 identical over 11 bases. Trimming cost V 1 base and J 7 bases; bases outside gene matches: 8. The germline CDR1 and CDR2 sequences are LNHNV and YYDKDF (reference sequence). This CDR3 is built from 17 residues. Here the CDR3 reads CATSRALAGGQGGELFF. CDR3 coding DNA: TGTGCCACCAGCAGAGCTCTAGCGGGGGGCCAGGGCGGGGAGCTGTTTTTT.

The chain employs TRBV6-2 or TRBV6-3 and TRBJ2-5; D gene ambiguous. Trimming cost V 1 base and J 3 bases, with 12 bases left between them. Germline V gives CDR1 MNHEY, CDR2 SVGEGT. This CDR3 has 15 amino acids. The chain's CDR3 is CASSYYPRWEETQYF. The CDR3 nucleotides are TGTGCCAGCAGTTACTACCCCCGTTGGGAAGAGACCCAGTACTTC.